The sequence of this T cell receptor (beta chain) was determined in a study of sequential checkpoint blockade in melanoma (dated by TCRdb to about 2019). Background on the whole study: Patients were randomized 1:1 to first-line nivolumab followed by ipilimumab (arm A) or ipilimumab followed by nivolumab (arm B). Maintenance nivolumab came after both trial sequences.

The treatment or condition label for this specimen denotes: randomized to nivolumab then ipilimumab (arm A) or the reverse (arm B). None of the patients in the trial had previously been given DNA-damaging chemotherapy. Live CD3+CD8+ cells negative for CD19 and CD56 were sorted from thawed PBMCs on a FACS Aria II flow cytometer. The samples were obtained from melanoma patients enrolled in CheckMate 064, an open-label, randomized phase II trial testing sequential checkpoint blockade. Peripheral blood mononuclear cells were collected by leukapheresis, purified with Ficoll-Paque, and frozen in human serum with about 9.6% DMSO. Immediately after sorting, the purity of sorted blood CD3+CD8+ cells was verified to be >95%, after which DNA was extracted. The CDR3 spans 13 residues, from the cysteine through the phenylalanine. The entry retains the CDR3 DNA only, 39 bases that are in frame from base 1. Taken from the germline V gene (reference sequence), the CDR1 and CDR2 loops are MNHEY and SMNVEV. V lost 3 bases and J lost 1 base; the stretch between them is 7 bases long.

Here is what the overall study found, with its caveats: Validation of the response-prediction model combining TCR metrics and mutation burden is needed in larger, independent patient cohorts.

Concerning this clone itself: This clone's antigen is unknown. Base qualities are not recorded, but no much larger clone differs from it by a single base.

TCRbeta CDR3 regions were immunosequenced from genomic DNA with the immunoSEQ Assay. Before high-throughput sequencing, the genomic DNA was amplified using bias-controlled multiplex PCR. In the original analysis: To quantify the absolute abundance of each unique TCRbeta CDR3 region, the sequences were collapsed and filtered. Clonality, defined as 1 minus Pielou's evenness, was calculated using only productive rearrangements. A previously published method was used to identify clones with significantly greater frequencies in on-treatment samples than in baseline samples. The table was pulled from immuneACCESS by TCRdb, which kept in-frame rearrangements only. Such tables lose some clones; where checked, under half of the loss comes from unresolved V genes, and the rest has no known cause. V and J calls plus clone size are reproduced from that table; the DNA served to infer D and trimming. This sample lists under 15,000 clones; 65% to 75% were detected once. Jointly, the top ten make up roughly 27% of the sample.

The sequence came from a human donor with melanoma. The V and J segments used are TRBV27 and TRBJ2-7, with TRBD1 tentatively as D gene (5 bases match). This material consisted of CD8+ T cells sorted from blood (inferred from file names), taken from a patient given nivolumab and ipilimumab in sequence. The CDR3 reads CASSLGLSYEQYF. The DNA is as follows: TGTGCCAGCAGTTTGGGGCTATCCTACGAGCAGTACTTC.